The 19 T cell receptor beta chains presented below share a single source sample, sequenced in a study of blood T cell repertoires in COVID-19. The method was immunoSEQ multiplex PCR; TCRdb's version includes in-frame clones alone and lacks a portion of them. This sample has approximately 80,000 clones; approximately 76% occur once, and the top ten carry about 15%. Source material: peripheral blood. Every receptor here comes from a man between 65 and 80 years old with active or convalescent COVID-19.

The gene calls are TRBV5-1 and TRBJ2-7, with a possible D match to TRBD2 (5 bases). This CDR3 is built from 16 residues. Germline loops: CDR1 SGHRS, CDR2 YFSETQ. V dropped 0 bases and J dropped 3 bases, with 16 bases sitting between them. The CDR3 DNA reads as TGCGCCAGCAGCTTGGAACGGGGAAGGAGGAGCTACGAGCAGTACTTC. This translates into CASSLERGRRSYEQYF.

The chain uses TRBV12-3 or TRBV12-4 and TRBJ2-3; D perhaps matches TRBD2 (6 bases). This CDR3 contains 11 residues. Between the trimmed V and J ends, which lost 5 bases and 10 bases, there was a span of 10 bases. Here the CDR3 DNA reads TGTGCCAGCAGTCCCGGGGGTCCGCAGTATTTT. It is translated as CASSPGGPQYF.

V gene TRBV18 combines with J gene TRBJ1-2; 8 bases fit TRBD1. The V segment lost 4 bases and the J segment 6 bases; nucleotides outside the gene matches: 7. This CDR3 contains 14 residues. Germline V gene sequence: CDR1 KGHSH, CDR2 LQKENI. The CDR3 sequence: CASSLGQGNDGYTF. The CDR3 bases are TGTGCCAGCTCACTAGGACAGGGTAATGATGGCTACACCTTC.

V usage is TRBV5-1 and J usage is TRBJ1-1; 9 bases align to TRBD1. Germline V gene lookup returns CDR1 SGHRS and CDR2 YFSETQ. V was clipped by 5 bases and J by 4 bases; unmatched bases: 9. The CDR3 is made up of 15 amino acids. The CDR3 DNA is TGCGCCAGCAGTCCCGGGACAGGGTTTGGCACTGAAGCTTTCTTT. Translation gives CASSPGTGFGTEAFF.

As concerns this clone: One junction end disagrees with the germline gene, perhaps due to a read error. The CDR3 sequence is CASSLWTGGLTF. For the CDR3, the DNA is TGTGCCAGCAGTCTTTGGACAGGGGGCCTTACCTTT. The chain joins TRBV28 to TRBJ1-6; TRBD1 matches at 11 bases. In germline, CDR1 is MDHEN, CDR2 SYDVKM. CDR3 size: 12 residues.

The chain combines TRBV15 with TRBJ2-5; D is possibly TRBD2 (5 bases). V lost 4 bases to trimming and J lost 5 bases, with 5 bases between them. Per germline, CDR1 LNHNV and CDR2 YYDKDF (reference sequence). CDR3 length equals 11 residues. CDR3 loop: CATSTGETQYF. DNA for the CDR3: TGTGCCACCAGCACGGGGGAGACCCAGTACTTC.

The chain has TRBV7-9 and TRBJ1-2, with D perhaps TRBD1 (6 bases). The V gene lost 4 bases and the J gene lost 0 bases, with 15 bases spanning the gap. Germline lookup yields CDR1 SEHNR and CDR2 FQNEAQ (reference sequence). The CDR3 totals 16 residues. The chain's CDR3 is CASSYDRDTANYGYTF. CDR3 bases: TGTGCCAGCAGCTACGACCGGGACACCGCTAACTATGGCTACACCTTC.

Concerning this clone: In the same sample, other DNA sequences code for this CDR3. The V gene is TRBV3-1 (or the pseudogene TRBV3-2), the J gene TRBJ2-7; 10 positions match TRBD2. The CDR3 is made up of 15 amino acids. V shed 5 bases, J shed 2 bases, and the junction held 6 bases outside the gene matches. Germline V gene lookup returns CDR1 LGHDT and CDR2 YNNKEL (reference sequence). In DNA form, the CDR3 reads TGTGCCAGCAGCAAGGAACTAGCGGGGCCCTACGAGCAGTACTTC. It codes for CASSKELAGPYEQYF.

The chain recombines TRBV5-1 with TRBJ1-4; tentative D call: TRBD1 (6 bases). Trimming removed 3 bases from V and 5 bases from J, with 17 bases in between. The CDR3 is 16 amino acids. Looked up from germline, CDR1 is SGHRS and CDR2 is YFSETQ. Here the CDR3 reads CASSWNYRVQNEKLFF. CDR3 nucleotides: TGCGCCAGCAGCTGGAATTACAGGGTTCAAAATGAAAAACTGTTTTTT.

The J gene is TRBJ2-3, the V gene TRBV2, with 8 positions matching TRBD1. The CDR3 loop spans 15 amino acids. V trimming: 11 bases; J trimming: 6 bases; junction bases outside the gene matches: 16. Germline CDR1 reads SNHLY; CDR2 reads FYNNEI. The CDR3 DNA reads as TGTGCCGGCCGTACAGGGGGAAGCGGGTTTGATACGCAGTATTTT. It yields the protein CAGRTGGSGFDTQYF.

This clone was observed a single time. The chain uses TRBV2 and TRBJ1-6; D gene unclear. The CDR3 is 14 residues long. Germline lookup yields CDR1 SNHLY and CDR2 FYNNEI. Deletions cut 0 bases from V and 11 bases from J, with 11 bases between. CDR3 region: CASSEAGQVPPLHF. CDR3 DNA sequence: TGTGCCAGCAGTGAAGCAGGCCAGGTGCCACCCCTCCACTTT.

CDR3 coding DNA: TGTGCCAGCAGCCGAACAGGGACTGAAGCTTTCTTT. Protein product: CASSRTGTEAFF. The chain links TRBV3-1 (or the pseudogene TRBV3-2) to TRBJ1-1, with a tentative D call TRBD1 (6 bases). The CDR3 has 12 amino acids. The germline V gene has CDR1 LGHDT and CDR2 YNNKEL (reference sequence). V lost 4 bases to trimming and J lost 5 bases, with 8 bases between them.

The table lists this clone with a count of one. This sequence joins TRBV28 and TRBJ2-7; D gene ambiguous. The length of the CDR3 is 12 residues. Trimming shortened V by 8 bases and J by 6 bases, and 14 bases separated the two germline ends. Per germline, CDR1 MDHEN and CDR2 SYDVKM. The CDR3 sequence: CASGPSNLEQYF. The DNA for the CDR3 is TGTGCCAGCGGTCCAAGCAATCTCGAGCAGTACTTC.

The chain joins TRBV28 to TRBJ1-2, with TRBD1 identical over 9 bases. This CDR3 spans 15 amino acids. The V segment lost 2 bases and the J segment 4 bases; nucleotides outside the gene matches: 5. Per the germline V gene, CDR1 is MDHEN and CDR2 is SYDVKM. The CDR3 spells CASSLVGQGIYGYTF. The CDR3 coding sequence is TGTGCCAGCAGTTTAGTGGGACAGGGAATCTATGGCTACACCTTC.

This chain uses TRBV5-1 with TRBJ1-1; D might be TRBD1 (6 bases). The CDR3 runs 12 residues. The germline V and J ends were trimmed by 3 bases and 8 bases, with 11 bases remaining between them. The germline V gene encodes CDR1 SGHRS and CDR2 YFSETQ. This chain's CDR3 is CASSSSGGEAFF. In DNA form, the CDR3 reads TGCGCCAGCAGCTCAAGTGGGGGCGAAGCTTTCTTT.

This clone was counted once. J is TRBJ2-2 and V is TRBV3-1 (or the pseudogene TRBV3-2), with TRBD1 identical over 7 bases. The germline CDR1 and CDR2 sequences are LGHDT and YNNKEL (reference sequence). J lost 7 bases, V lost 5 bases, and 4 bases had no gene match. CDR3 size: 13 residues. In DNA, the CDR3 is TGTGCCAGCAGCAAGGGGGCAGACGGGGAGCTGTTTTTT. It is translated as CASSKGADGELFF.

The chain is built from TRBV7-9 and TRBJ2-2, with 7 bases identical to TRBD1. Trimming at V came to 3 bases and at J to 3 bases, leaving 4 bases not matched to a gene. The CDR3 has 15 amino acids. Germline-derived CDR1 and CDR2 are SEHNR and FQNEAQ (reference sequence). This chain's CDR3 is CASSFTGAYTGELFF. Here the CDR3 DNA reads TGTGCCAGCAGCTTCACAGGGGCCTACACCGGGGAGCTGTTTTTT. Full variable domain (remainder filled in from reference TRBV7-9 and TRBJ2-2): DTGVSQNPRHKITKRGQNVTFRCDPISEHNRLYWYRQTLGQGPEFLTYFQNEAQLEKSRLLSDRFSAERPKGSFSTLEIQRTEQGDSAMYLCASSFTGAYTGELFFGEGSRLTVL.

V is TRBV30 and J is TRBJ1-4, with 9 bases lining up with TRBD1. CDR3 size: 14 residues. CDR1 and CDR2 (germline): GTSNPN, SVGIG (reference sequence). V lost 5 bases and J lost 6; bases outside the gene matches: 7. The CDR3, as DNA: TGTGCCTGGGCAACCGGGACAGGGTATGAAAAACTGTTTTTT. It specifies CAWATGTGYEKLFF.

This chain links TRBV6-5 with TRBJ2-4; TRBD1 might be the D (5 bases). V gave up 6 bases and J gave up 8 bases, with 11 bases separating them. Germline V gives CDR1 MNHEY, CDR2 SVGAGI. The CDR3 covers 12 residues. The CDR3 region is CASSNEGDIQYF. The CDR3 DNA reads as TGTGCCAGCAGCAACGAAGGGGACATTCAGTACTTC.